One and the same sample provided the 10 T cell receptor beta chains below, sequenced in a study of T-cell reconstitution after alpha-beta-depleted transplantation in children. Unique molecular identifiers tagged the TCRbeta library. TCRdb redid the calling of the PCR reads with MiXCR, one entry per CDR3 protein. The sample contains about 580,000 distinct CDR3 sequences, about 21% of which appear only once. Sequencing used PBMCs, mostly from graft donor cells, obtained 360 days after TCRalphabeta/CD19-depleted stem cell transplant. These receptors originate from a boy in the first two years of life who had a stem cell transplant for acute myeloid leukemia, so the T cells may come from the graft donor.

This clonotype was counted once. The chain is built from TRBV11-2 and TRBJ2-5; 10 bases fit TRBD1. The CDR3 has 18 residues. Per the germline V gene, CDR1 is SGHAT and CDR2 is FQNNGV. The V and J ends lost 1 base and 4 bases, in that order; junction bases with no gene match: 12. In DNA, the CDR3 is TGTGCCAGCAGCTTAGTTCTGGTGTGGACAGGGGGGAGAGAGACCCAGTACTTC. Translated, it gives CASSLVLVWTGGRETQYF. The complete variable domain, with remaining parts taken from reference TRBV11-2 and TRBJ2-5, reads EAGVAQSPRYKIIEKRQSVAFWCNPISGHATLYWYQQILGQGPKLLIQFQNNGVVDDSQLPKDRFSAERLKGVDSTLKIQPAKLEDSAVYLCASSLVLVWTGGRETQYFGPGTRLLVL.

In its sample, this clonotype was seen a few times. The genes are TRBV29-1 and TRBJ2-5; D is uncertain. V was clipped by 6 bases and J by 5 bases, with 10 bases between them. The CDR3 is 11 residues long. Looked up from germline, CDR1 is SQVTM and CDR2 is ANQGSEA. The CDR3 DNA reads TGCAGCGTGCGAGGCACGGAGACCCAGTACTTC. Translated, it gives CSVRGTETQYF.

V gene TRBV5-1 combines with J gene TRBJ2-5; no clear D. CDR1 is SGHRS and CDR2 is YFSETQ in the germline V gene. The CDR3 extends over 15 amino acids. V lost 5 bases, J lost 0 bases, and 14 bases lay in between. The CDR3 loop is CASRPGPSDQETQYF. Written as DNA, the CDR3 is TGCGCCAGCAGACCCGGGCCTAGTGACCAAGAGACCCAGTACTTC.

This clonotype was counted at least ten times. The gene calls are TRBV7-7 and TRBJ2-7; D is unclear. Per the germline V gene, CDR1 is SSHAT and CDR2 is FNYEAQ (reference sequence). The CDR3 consists of 16 residues. Trimming stripped 6 bases from V and 2 bases from J, with 20 bases between. CDR3 region: CASSKRAVLPTYEQYF. The CDR3 DNA follows: TGTGCCAGCAGTAAAAGAGCTGTTCTACCGACCTACGAGCAGTACTTC. Full variable domain (remainder filled in from reference TRBV7-7 and TRBJ2-7): GAGVSQSPRYKVTKRGQDVTLRCDPISSHATLYWYQQALGQGPEFLTYFNYEAQPDKSGLPSDRFSAERPEGSISTLTIQRTEQRDSAMYRCASSKRAVLPTYEQYFGPGTRLTVT.

This chain links TRBV18 with TRBJ1-1; D uncertain. In germline, CDR1 is KGHSH, CDR2 LQKENI. The CDR3 has 13 amino acids. The germline V and J ends were trimmed by 5 bases and 1 base, with 8 bases remaining between them. The CDR3 reads CASSIRQNTEAFF. CDR3 DNA: TGTGCCAGCTCAATCCGGCAGAACACTGAAGCTTTCTTT.

The chain recombines TRBV28 with TRBJ2-7, with TRBD2 as a possible D gene (6 bases). Germline V lookup: CDR1 MDHEN, CDR2 SYDVKM. The CDR3 is made up of 13 amino acids. V was shortened by 10 bases and J by 3 bases, with 16 bases between the two germline ends. The CDR3 spells CATTRTEGYEQYV. As DNA, the CDR3 is TGTGCCACCACTAGGACGGAGGGCTACGAGCAGTACGTC.

V and J are TRBV7-9 and TRBJ2-7; 7 bases map to TRBD1. V was clipped by 0 bases and J by 4 bases; unmatched bases: 6. The CDR3 spans 15 residues. CDR1 and CDR2 from the germline V gene are SEHNR and FQNEAQ (reference sequence). This chain's CDR3 is CASSLADRAFYEQYF. The DNA of the CDR3 is TGTGCCAGCAGCTTAGCTGACAGGGCCTTTTACGAGCAGTACTTC.

V and J are TRBV20-1 and TRBJ2-3; D not certain. Trimming stripped 6 bases from V and 6 bases from J, with 19 bases between. CDR3 size: 14 residues. Germline loops: CDR1 DFQATT, CDR2 SNEGSKA (reference sequence). The CDR3 reads CSANSYGSIDTQYF. Here the CDR3 DNA reads TGCAGTGCCAACTCGTACGGGTCGATCGATACGCAGTATTTT.

DNA of the CDR3: TGTGCCAGCAGTTCAACTAGCGGGGGGGCCTTAGGTGAGCAGTTCTTC. Residues: CASSSTSGGALGEQFF. V and J are TRBV27 and TRBJ2-1; 13 positions agree with TRBD2. CDR1 and CDR2 from the germline V gene are MNHEY and SMNVEV (reference sequence). V lost 4 bases to trimming and J lost 9 bases; unmatched junction nucleotides: 9. The CDR3 has 16 amino acids.

This clonotype occurred a few times. This chain connects TRBV11-2 to TRBJ2-5, with 13 positions matching TRBD2. J lost 5 bases, V lost 6 bases, and 12 bases had no gene match. The CDR3 runs 17 residues. Germline CDR1 is SGHAT and CDR2 is FQNNGV. The CDR3 sequence is CASRTTSGGPSSETQYF. The CDR3 coding sequence is TGTGCCAGCAGAACGACTAGCGGGGGGCCCTCGTCCGAGACCCAGTACTTC.